A single sample gave rise to the 19 T cell receptor beta chains below, sequenced in a study of blood T cell repertoires in COVID-19. Produced via immunoSEQ multiplex PCR; TCRdb's table is partial and in-frame only. The sample includes tens of thousands of clones, around 88% of them seen just once. Sequencing used peripheral blood. These receptors originate from an elderly woman with active or convalescent COVID-19.

The V gene is TRBV9, the J gene TRBJ1-3, with unresolved D. This CDR3 comprises 16 residues. Germline CDR1 reads SGDLS; CDR2 reads YYNGEE. V lost 4 bases and J 0 bases, leaving 14 bases between the germline ends. The CDR3 loop is CASSLQQSYSGNTIYF. CDR3 coding DNA: TGTGCCAGCAGCCTCCAACAGTCCTACTCTGGAAACACCATATATTTT.

This chain connects TRBV9 to TRBJ2-3; 15 bases align to TRBD2. This CDR3 is 18 amino acids long. The germline CDR1 and CDR2 sequences are SGDLS and YYNGEE. The junction had 8 bases not matched to a gene; V was cut back by 1 base and J by 5 bases. DNA of the CDR3: TGTGCCAGCAGCGTAACAGGACTAGCGGGGGGGAATGTAGATACGCAGTATTTT. Its protein product is CASSVTGLAGGNVDTQYF.

This chain uses TRBV27 with TRBJ1-5; 11 bases align to TRBD1. Germline values: CDR1 MNHEY, CDR2 SMNVEV (reference sequence). V lost 5 bases, J lost 7 bases, and 7 bases stayed unmatched. This CDR3 has 15 amino acids. The CDR3 is CASSPGGQGGQPQHF. CDR3 DNA sequence: TGTGCCAGCAGTCCAGGGGGACAGGGGGGCCAGCCCCAGCATTTT.

V gene TRBV5-6 combines with J gene TRBJ1-2; tentatively, D is TRBD1 (6 bases). The CDR3 covers 14 residues. Germline lookup yields CDR1 SGHDT and CDR2 YYEEEE. Trimming took off 6 bases at V and 4 bases at J, with 16 bases between the two ends. This chain's CDR3 is CASTLYRATYGYTF. The CDR3 DNA reads TGTGCCAGCACGTTATACAGGGCAACCTATGGCTACACCTTC.

The V and J genes are TRBV4-1 and TRBJ1-2; 7 bases match TRBD1. V lost 0 bases and J lost 5; bases outside the gene matches: 6. The CDR3 extends over 15 amino acids. Germline V gene data show CDR1 as MGHRA and CDR2 as YSYEKL. The CDR3 spells CASSQEEGRGYGYTF. The CDR3 bases are TGCGCCAGCAGCCAAGAAGAAGGCAGGGGGTATGGCTACACCTTC.

A few counts support this clone. The gene calls are TRBV11-2 and TRBJ2-1; tentatively, D is TRBD1 (5 bases). V lost 1 base, J lost 9 bases, and 7 bases lay in between. The CDR3 runs 12 residues. Germline lookup yields CDR1 SGHAT and CDR2 FQNNGV. DNA of the CDR3: TGTGCCAGCAGCTTAGGGGGCCCTGAGCAGTTCTTC. It is translated as CASSLGGPEQFF.

The chain employs TRBV2 and TRBJ1-6, with 10 bases matching TRBD1. There are 17 residues in the CDR3. Per the germline V gene, CDR1 is SNHLY and CDR2 is FYNNEI. The V segment lost 2 bases and the J segment 10 bases; nucleotides outside the gene matches: 11. The CDR3 DNA sequence: TGTGCCAGCAGTGAATATGGGGGGACAGGGGTAAGATCACCCCTCCACTTT. Translation gives CASSEYGGTGVRSPLHF.

The genes are TRBV2 and TRBJ1-2; D call uncertain. Trimming cost V 1 base and J 0 bases, with 6 bases left between them. The length of the CDR3 is 14 residues. Germline loops: CDR1 SNHLY, CDR2 FYNNEI. The CDR3 is CASSEGTANYGYTF. CDR3 nucleotides: TGTGCCAGCAGTGAAGGAACAGCTAACTATGGCTACACCTTC.

The chain is built from TRBV5-6 and TRBJ1-5, with TRBD1 matching 8 bases. Germline CDR1 reads SGHDT; CDR2 reads YYEEEE. The V and J ends lost 1 base and 6 bases, in that order; junction bases with no gene match: 3. The length of the CDR3 is 14 residues. The CDR3 coding sequence is TGTGCCAGCAGCTTGAACAGGGGGAGTCAGCCCCAGCATTTT. Its translation: CASSLNRGSQPQHF.

This chain uses TRBV6-5 with TRBJ1-5; D unresolved. Trimming removed 6 bases at V and 11 bases at J, with 14 bases between. This CDR3 comprises 12 residues. In germline, CDR1 is MNHEY, CDR2 SVGAGI. CDR3 nucleotides: TGTGCCAGCAGCTCCAGCGGTCAAACCCAGCATTTT. This translates into CASSSSGQTQHF.

The V and J genes are TRBV9 and TRBJ2-3; D is possibly TRBD2 (6 bases). V lost 3 bases and J lost 2, with 16 bases in between. The CDR3 has 16 residues. The germline gives CDR1 SGDLS, CDR2 YYNGEE. CDR3 in DNA: TGTGCCAGCAGCGGATTTATGGGGAGGAACACAGATACGCAGTATTTT. Translation gives CASSGFMGRNTDTQYF.

The chain combines TRBV9 with TRBJ1-6; possibly TRBD1 for D (6 bases). The CDR3 is 17 residues long. Deletions cut 3 bases from V and 0 bases from J, with 13 bases between. Per the germline V gene, CDR1 is SGDLS and CDR2 is YYNGEE. CDR3 in amino acids: CASSARQASSYNSPLHF. The CDR3 DNA is TGTGCCAGCAGCGCCCGACAGGCGAGCTCCTATAATTCACCCCTCCACTTT.

This chain uses TRBV6-5 with TRBJ1-2; the D gene is possibly TRBD1 (6 bases). The V gene's germline CDR1 is MNHEY and CDR2 SVGAGI. This CDR3 region has 15 residues. The V end was cut by 6 bases, the J end by 4 bases, with 18 bases between. CDR3 region: CASRQQGTDVYGYTF. The CDR3 region has the DNA TGTGCCAGCAGGCAACAGGGCACTGATGTCTATGGCTACACCTTC.

The V call is TRBV5-1, the J call TRBJ1-1, with 8 positions matching TRBD1. After removal of 0 bases from V and 6 bases from J, the junction contained 4 bases not matched to a gene. Germline values: CDR1 SGHRS, CDR2 YFSETQ. The CDR3 has 14 residues. The CDR3 protein is CASSLGTGFAEAFF. Written as DNA, the CDR3 is TGCGCCAGCAGCTTGGGGACAGGGTTCGCTGAAGCTTTCTTT.

The rearrangement links TRBV3-1 (or the pseudogene TRBV3-2) to TRBJ2-7; 10 bases map to TRBD2. V gave up 0 bases and J gave up 7 bases; unmatched junction bases: 12. CDR1 and CDR2 (germline): LGHDT, YNNKEL (reference sequence). This CDR3 contains 17 residues. CDR3 in amino acids: CASSQERLGTSVGEQYF. The CDR3 bases are TGTGCCAGCAGCCAAGAAAGACTCGGGACTAGCGTGGGGGAGCAGTACTTC.

The gene calls are TRBV9 and TRBJ2-1; possible D gene TRBD1, 5 bases. The CDR3 has 13 amino acids. Trimming left V 2 bases short and J 6 bases short, with 9 bases between. Germline loops: CDR1 SGDLS, CDR2 YYNGEE. This CDR3 is CASSVQGGNEQFF. For the CDR3, the DNA is TGTGCCAGCAGCGTCCAGGGTGGCAATGAGCAGTTCTTC.

The J gene is TRBJ1-1, the V gene TRBV18; D gene uncertain. Between the trimmed V and J ends, which lost 3 bases and 3 bases, there was a span of 11 bases. The CDR3 is 14 amino acids. Germline-derived CDR1 and CDR2 are KGHSH and LQKENI. CDR3 nucleotide sequence: TGTGCCAGCTCACCGGGCAAGAACCACACTGAAGCTTTCTTT. This codes for CASSPGKNHTEAFF.

The rearrangement uses TRBV11-3 and TRBJ2-1, with unresolved D. Germline V gene data show CDR1 as SGHNT and CDR2 as YENEEA. The CDR3 covers 14 residues. Between the trimmed V and J ends, which lost 5 bases and 0 bases, there was a span of 8 bases. The DNA of the CDR3 is TGTGCCAGCAGCCCCGATAGCTCCTACAATGAGCAGTTCTTC. Translated: CASSPDSSYNEQFF.

The chain carries TRBV11-3 and TRBJ2-1, with 14 bases identical to TRBD2. The germline CDR1 and CDR2 sequences are SGHNT and YENEEA. The CDR3 has 16 amino acids. The V segment lost 3 bases and the J segment 6 bases; nucleotides outside the gene matches: 4. CDR3 nucleotide sequence: TGTGCCAGCAGCTTCGTGACTAGCGGGGGGGCCAATGAGCAGTTCTTC. It encodes CASSFVTSGGANEQFF.